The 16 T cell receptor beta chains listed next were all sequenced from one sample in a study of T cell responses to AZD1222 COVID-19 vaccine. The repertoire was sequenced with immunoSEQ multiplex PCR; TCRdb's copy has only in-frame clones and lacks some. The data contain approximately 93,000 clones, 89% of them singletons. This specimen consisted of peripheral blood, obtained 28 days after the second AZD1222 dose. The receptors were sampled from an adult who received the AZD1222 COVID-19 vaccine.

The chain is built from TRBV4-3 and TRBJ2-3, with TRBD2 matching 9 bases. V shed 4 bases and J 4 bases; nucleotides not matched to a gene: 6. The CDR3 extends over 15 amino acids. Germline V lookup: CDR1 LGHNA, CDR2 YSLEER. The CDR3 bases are TGCGCCAGCAGCCTTGGACTAGCGCAGCCAGATACGCAGTATTTT. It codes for CASSLGLAQPDTQYF.

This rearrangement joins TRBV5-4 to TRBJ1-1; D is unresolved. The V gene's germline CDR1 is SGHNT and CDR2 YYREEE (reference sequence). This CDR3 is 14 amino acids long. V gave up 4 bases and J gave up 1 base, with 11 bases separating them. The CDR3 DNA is TGTGCCAGCAGCACAGCAACAAAGAACACTGAAGCTTTCTTT. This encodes CASSTATKNTEAFF.

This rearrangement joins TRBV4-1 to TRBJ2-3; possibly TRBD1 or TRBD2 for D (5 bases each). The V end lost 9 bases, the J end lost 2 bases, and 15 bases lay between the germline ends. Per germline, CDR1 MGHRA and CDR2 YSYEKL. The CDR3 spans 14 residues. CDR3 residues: CASRRGRLTDTQYF. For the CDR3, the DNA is TGCGCCAGTCGTCGGGGCAGGCTCACAGATACGCAGTATTTT.

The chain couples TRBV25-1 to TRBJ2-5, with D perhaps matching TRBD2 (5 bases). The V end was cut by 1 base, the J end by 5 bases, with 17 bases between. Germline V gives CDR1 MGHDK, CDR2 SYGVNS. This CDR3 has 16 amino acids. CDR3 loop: CASSEFSTIREETQYF. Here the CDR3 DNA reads TGTGCCAGCAGTGAATTTAGCACCATAAGGGAGGAGACCCAGTACTTC.

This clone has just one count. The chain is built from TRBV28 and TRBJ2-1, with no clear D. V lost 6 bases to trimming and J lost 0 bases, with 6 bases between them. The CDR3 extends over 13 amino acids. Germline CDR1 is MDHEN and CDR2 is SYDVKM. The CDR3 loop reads CASRYFSYNEQFF. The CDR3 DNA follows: TGTGCCAGCAGGTATTTCTCCTACAATGAGCAGTTCTTC.

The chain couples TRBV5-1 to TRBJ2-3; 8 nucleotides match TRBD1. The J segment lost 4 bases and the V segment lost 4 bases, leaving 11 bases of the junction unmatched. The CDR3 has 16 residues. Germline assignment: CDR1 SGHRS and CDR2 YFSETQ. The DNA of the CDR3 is TGCGCCAGCAGCCCAGGGACAGGCCTCGGGTCAGATACGCAGTATTTT. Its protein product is CASSPGTGLGSDTQYF. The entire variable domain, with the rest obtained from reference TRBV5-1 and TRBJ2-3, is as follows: KAGVTQTPRYLIKTRGQQVTLSCSPISGHRSVSWYQQTPGQGLQFLFEYFSETQRNKGNFPGRFSGRQFSNSRSEMNVSTLELGDSALYLCASSPGTGLGSDTQYFGPGTRLTVL.

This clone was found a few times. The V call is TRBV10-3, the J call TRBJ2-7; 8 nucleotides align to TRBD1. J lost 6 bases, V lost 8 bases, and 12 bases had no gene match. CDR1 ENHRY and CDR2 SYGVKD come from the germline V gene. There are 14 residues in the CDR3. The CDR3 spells CAIGQVKQGGEQYV. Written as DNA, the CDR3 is TGTGCCATCGGGCAGGTGAAACAGGGGGGCGAGCAGTACGTC.

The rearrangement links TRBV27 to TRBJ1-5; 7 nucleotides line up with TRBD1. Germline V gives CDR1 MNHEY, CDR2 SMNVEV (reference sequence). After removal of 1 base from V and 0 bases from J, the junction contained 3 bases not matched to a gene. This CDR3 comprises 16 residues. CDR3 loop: CASSLFGTASNQPQHF. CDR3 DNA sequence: TGTGCCAGCAGTTTATTCGGGACAGCTAGCAATCAGCCCCAGCATTTT.

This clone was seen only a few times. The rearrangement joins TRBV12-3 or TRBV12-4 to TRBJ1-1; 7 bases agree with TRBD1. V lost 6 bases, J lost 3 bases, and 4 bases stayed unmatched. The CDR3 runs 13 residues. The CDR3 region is CASSRTGDTEAFF. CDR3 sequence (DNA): TGTGCCAGCAGCCGTACAGGGGACACTGAAGCTTTCTTT.

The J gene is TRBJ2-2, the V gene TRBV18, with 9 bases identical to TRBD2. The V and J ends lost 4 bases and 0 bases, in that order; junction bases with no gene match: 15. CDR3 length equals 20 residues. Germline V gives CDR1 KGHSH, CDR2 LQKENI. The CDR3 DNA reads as TGTGCCAGCTCACATACGAGAGGCGGGGGGGCCTCCGCGAACACCGGGGAGCTGTTTTTT. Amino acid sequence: CASSHTRGGGASANTGELFF.

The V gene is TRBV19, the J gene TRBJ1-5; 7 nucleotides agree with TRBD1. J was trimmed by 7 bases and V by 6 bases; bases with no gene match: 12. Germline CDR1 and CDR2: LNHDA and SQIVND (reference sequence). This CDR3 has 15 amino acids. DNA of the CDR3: TGTGCCAGTAGAACCGGGACAGATTTACTACAGCCCCAGCATTTT. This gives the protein CASRTGTDLLQPQHF.

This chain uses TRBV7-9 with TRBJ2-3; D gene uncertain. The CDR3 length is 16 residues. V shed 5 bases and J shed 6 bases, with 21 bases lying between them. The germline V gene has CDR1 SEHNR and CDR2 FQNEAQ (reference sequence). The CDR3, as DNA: TGTGCCAGCAGCGCCAGGCGGTCGACGAACCGGGATACGCAGTATTTT. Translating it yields CASSARRSTNRDTQYF.

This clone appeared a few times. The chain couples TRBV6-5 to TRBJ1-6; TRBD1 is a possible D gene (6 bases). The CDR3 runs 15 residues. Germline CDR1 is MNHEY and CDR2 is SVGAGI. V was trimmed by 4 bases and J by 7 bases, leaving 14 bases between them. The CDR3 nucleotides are TGTGCCAGCAGTTCTGGGGGGGGCCGGAATTCACCCCTCCACTTT. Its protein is CASSSGGGRNSPLHF.

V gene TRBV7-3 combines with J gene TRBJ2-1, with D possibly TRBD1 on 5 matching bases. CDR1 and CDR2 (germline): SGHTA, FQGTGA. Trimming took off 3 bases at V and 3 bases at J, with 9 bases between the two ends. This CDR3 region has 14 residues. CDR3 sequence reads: CASSFQGVYNEQFF. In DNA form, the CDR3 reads TGTGCCAGCAGCTTTCAAGGGGTCTACAATGAGCAGTTCTTC.

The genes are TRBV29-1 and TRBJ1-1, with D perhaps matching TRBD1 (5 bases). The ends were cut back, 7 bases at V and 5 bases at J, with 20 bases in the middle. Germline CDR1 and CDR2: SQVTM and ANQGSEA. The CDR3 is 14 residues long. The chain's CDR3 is CSARRAGEGTEAFF. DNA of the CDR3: TGCAGCGCCCGCCGGGCCGGCGAGGGGACTGAAGCTTTCTTT.

The CDR3 reads CASSVDRTTGELFF. The CDR3 DNA reads as TGTGCCAGCAGTGTGGACAGGACCACCGGGGAGCTGTTTTTT. The chain couples TRBV27 to TRBJ2-2, with 7 bases lining up with TRBD1. The CDR3 length is 14 residues. Germline CDR1 MNHEY, CDR2 SMNVEV (reference sequence). The V gene end was trimmed by 5 bases and the J gene end by 4 bases; junction bases not matched to a gene: 4.